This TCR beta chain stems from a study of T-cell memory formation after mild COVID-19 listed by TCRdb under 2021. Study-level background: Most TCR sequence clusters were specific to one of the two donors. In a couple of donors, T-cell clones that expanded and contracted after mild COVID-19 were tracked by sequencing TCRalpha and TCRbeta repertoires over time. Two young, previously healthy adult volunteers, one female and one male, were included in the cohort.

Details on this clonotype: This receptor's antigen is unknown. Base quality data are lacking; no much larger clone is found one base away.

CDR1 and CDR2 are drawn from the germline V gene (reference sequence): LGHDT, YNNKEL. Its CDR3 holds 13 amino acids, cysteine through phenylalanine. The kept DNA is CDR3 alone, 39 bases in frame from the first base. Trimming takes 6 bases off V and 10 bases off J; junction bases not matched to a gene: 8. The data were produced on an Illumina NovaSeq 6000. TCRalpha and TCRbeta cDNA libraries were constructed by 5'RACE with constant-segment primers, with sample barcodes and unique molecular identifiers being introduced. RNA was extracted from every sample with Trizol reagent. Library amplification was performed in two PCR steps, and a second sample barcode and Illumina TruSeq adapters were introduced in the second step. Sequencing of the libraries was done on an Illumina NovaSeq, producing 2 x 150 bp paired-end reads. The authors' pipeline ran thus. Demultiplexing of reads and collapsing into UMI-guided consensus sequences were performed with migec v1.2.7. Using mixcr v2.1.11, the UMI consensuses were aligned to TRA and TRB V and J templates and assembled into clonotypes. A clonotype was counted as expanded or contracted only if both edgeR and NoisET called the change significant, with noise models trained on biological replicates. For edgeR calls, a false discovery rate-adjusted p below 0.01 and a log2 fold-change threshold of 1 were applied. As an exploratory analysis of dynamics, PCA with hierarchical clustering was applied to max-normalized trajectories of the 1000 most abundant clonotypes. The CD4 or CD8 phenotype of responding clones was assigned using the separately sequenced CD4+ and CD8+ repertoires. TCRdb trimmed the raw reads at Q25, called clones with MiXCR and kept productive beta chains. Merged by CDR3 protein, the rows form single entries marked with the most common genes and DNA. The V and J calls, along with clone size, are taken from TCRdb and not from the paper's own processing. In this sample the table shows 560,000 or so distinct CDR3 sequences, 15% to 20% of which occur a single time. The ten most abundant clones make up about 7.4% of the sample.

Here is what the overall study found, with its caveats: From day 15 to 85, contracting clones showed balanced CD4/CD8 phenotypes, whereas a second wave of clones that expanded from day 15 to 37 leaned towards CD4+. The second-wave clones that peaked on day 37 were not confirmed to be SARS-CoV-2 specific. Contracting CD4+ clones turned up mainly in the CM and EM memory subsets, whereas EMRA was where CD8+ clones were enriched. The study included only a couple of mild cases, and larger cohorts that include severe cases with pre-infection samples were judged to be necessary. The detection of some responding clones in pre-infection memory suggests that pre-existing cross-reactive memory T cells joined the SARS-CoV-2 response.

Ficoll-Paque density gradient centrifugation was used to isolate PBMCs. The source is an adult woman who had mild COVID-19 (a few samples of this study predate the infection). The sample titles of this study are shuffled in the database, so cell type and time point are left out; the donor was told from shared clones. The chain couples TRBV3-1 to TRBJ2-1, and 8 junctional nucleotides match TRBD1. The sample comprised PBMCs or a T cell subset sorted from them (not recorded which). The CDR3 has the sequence CASRTGVSGEQFF. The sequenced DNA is TGTGCCAGCAGGACAGGGGTATCGGGGGAGCAGTTCTTC.